This TCR beta chain appears in the sequencing data of a study of vaccination and CD4 T cells after COVID-19. Study at large: For post-vaccine samples, collection took place a median about 72 days after dose two, ranging from 14 to 241. Cellular stimulation was performed using overlapping spike peptides derived from SARS-CoV-2, HCoV-NL63, HCoV-OC43 and HCoV-229E.

Sequenced with the Oncomine TCR Beta short-read assay was DNA taken from cultured CD4+ T cells. From cultured CD4+ T cells, genomic DNA was extracted. TCRdb processed the PCR reads anew with MiXCR; each CDR3 protein has one entry. The sample includes over a thousand distinct CDR3 sequences, around 50% seen only once; the top ten take roughly 80%. Treatment given: approximately 9-day PBMC culture with coronavirus spike peptide pools or control peptides (ViraFEST assay). Researchers collected the unexposed donor's CD4+ T cells before the COVID-19 pandemic (2011-2018). The ViraFEST method relied on peptide pools to expand antigen-specific T cells, followed by TCR sequencing. This CDR3 comprises 13 residues. V gave up 5 bases and J gave up 5 bases, with 12 bases separating them. Germline V CDR1 and CDR2: SGHVS, FNYEAQ. This clonotype was seen a handful of times. Its target is unknown.

The sequence was collected from a human donor in good health. The chain has TRBV7-6 and TRBJ2-5, with a tentative D call TRBD2 (6 bases). The specimen was CD4+ T cells from blood, cultured in vitro. CDR3: CASSSFGRETQYF. The CDR3 DNA sequence: TGTGCCAGCAGCAGCTTTGGGAGGGAGACCCAGTACTTC.